This T cell receptor beta chain derives from a study of blood T cell repertoires in COVID-19. In the study overall: Acute and convalescent COVID-19 samples came from the United States, Italy and Spain.

Trimming at V came to 1 base and at J to 7 bases, leaving 8 bases not matched to a gene. The germline gives CDR1 LGHDT, CDR2 YNNKEL (reference sequence). The length of the CDR3 is 16 residues. Clones were read by immunoSEQ multiplex PCR, and TCRdb kept only the in-frame ones, dropping some. The table includes 40,000 or so clones, 80% to 90% detected once. The sequence derives from a man aged 40-55 years with active COVID-19. V gene TRBV3-1 (or the pseudogene TRBV3-2) combines with J gene TRBJ2-2; 8 bases map to TRBD2. The specimen was peripheral blood. The CDR3 protein is CASSQGRGGGSGELFF. The CDR3 DNA sequence: TGTGCCAGCAGCCAAGGCCGGGGGGGCGGTAGCGGGGAGCTGTTTTTT.